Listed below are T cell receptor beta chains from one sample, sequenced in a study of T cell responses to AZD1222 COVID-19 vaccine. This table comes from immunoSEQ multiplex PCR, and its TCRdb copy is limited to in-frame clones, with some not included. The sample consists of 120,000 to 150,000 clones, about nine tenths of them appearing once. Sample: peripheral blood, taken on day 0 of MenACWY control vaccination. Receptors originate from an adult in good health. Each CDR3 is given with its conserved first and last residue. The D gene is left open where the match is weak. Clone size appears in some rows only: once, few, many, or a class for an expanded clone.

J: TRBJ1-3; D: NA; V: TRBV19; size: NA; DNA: TGTGCCAGTAGCCCGGGGGGGCTTGCCATATATTTT; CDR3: CASSPGGLAIYF
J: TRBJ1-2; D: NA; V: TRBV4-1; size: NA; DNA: TGCGCCAGCAGCCAAAACTATGGCTACACCTTC; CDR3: CASSQNYGYTF
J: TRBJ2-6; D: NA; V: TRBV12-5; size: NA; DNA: TGTGCTAGTGGACTCTCTGGGGCCAACGTCCTGACTTTC; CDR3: CASGLSGANVLTF
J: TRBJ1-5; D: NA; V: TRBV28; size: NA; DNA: TGTGCCAGCAGCCACGGGAACTTATGGGAGAGCAATCAGCCCCAGCATTTT; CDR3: CASSHGNLWESNQPQHF
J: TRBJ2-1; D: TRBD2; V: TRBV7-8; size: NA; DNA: TGTGCCAGCAGGTTAGCGGGGGGGTTCTTGAATGAGCAGTTCTTC; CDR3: CASRLAGGFLNEQFF
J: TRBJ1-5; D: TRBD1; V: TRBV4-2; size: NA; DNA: TGTGCCAGCAGCCAGGACAGGGGACAGCCCCAGCATTTT; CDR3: CASSQDRGQPQHF
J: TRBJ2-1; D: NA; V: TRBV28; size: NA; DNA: TGTGCCAGCAGTTCACTCGGGGGAAGGGTCTACAATGAGCAGTTCTTC; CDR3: CASSSLGGRVYNEQFF
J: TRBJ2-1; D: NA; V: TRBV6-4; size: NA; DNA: TGTGCCAGCAGTGTGGGGTACAATGAGCAGTTCTTC; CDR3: CASSVGYNEQFF
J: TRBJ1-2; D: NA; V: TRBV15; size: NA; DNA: TGTGCCACCAGCAGAGATCGGATGATCAATGGCTACACCTTC; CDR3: CATSRDRMINGYTF
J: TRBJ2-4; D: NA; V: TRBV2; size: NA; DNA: TGTGCCAGCACCGGAGGACAGGGAGGGGCCAAAAACATTCAGTACTTC; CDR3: CASTGGQGGAKNIQYF
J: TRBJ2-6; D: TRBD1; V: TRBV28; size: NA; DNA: TGTGCCAGCAGTTTCAGGACAGGGATCGTGGGCTCTGGGGCCAACGTCCTGACTTTC; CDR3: CASSFRTGIVGSGANVLTF
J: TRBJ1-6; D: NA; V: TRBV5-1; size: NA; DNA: TGCGCCAGCAGCTTGGAGGCCGGAAATAATTCACCCCTCCACTTT; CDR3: CASSLEAGNNSPLHF
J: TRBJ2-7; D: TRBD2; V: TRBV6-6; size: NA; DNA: TGTGCCAGCAGTCCCGCGGGAGGATCCCGTCCCTCCTCCTACGAGCAGTACTTC; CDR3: CASSPAGGSRPSSYEQYF
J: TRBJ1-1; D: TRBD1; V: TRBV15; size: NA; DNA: TGTGCCACCAGCAGGGTGACAGGGGCGTTCACTGAAGCTTTCTTT; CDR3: CATSRVTGAFTEAFF
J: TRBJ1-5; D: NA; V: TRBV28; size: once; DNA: TGTGCCAGCAGTTTATTCCAGTTCTATAGCAATCAGCCCCAGCATTTT; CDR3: CASSLFQFYSNQPQHF
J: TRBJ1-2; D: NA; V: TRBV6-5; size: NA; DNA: TGTGCCAGCACCGGGGGTCAGAATTATGGCTACACCTTC; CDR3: CASTGGQNYGYTF
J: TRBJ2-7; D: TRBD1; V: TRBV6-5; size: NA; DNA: TGTGCCAGCAAAAAAGGACAGGGGATCTACGAGCAGTACTTC; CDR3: CASKKGQGIYEQYF
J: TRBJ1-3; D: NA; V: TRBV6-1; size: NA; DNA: TGTGCCAGCAGTGCTCTCGCAGGGCAATCGCGAAGTTCTGGAAACACCATATATTTT; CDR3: CASSALAGQSRSSGNTIYF
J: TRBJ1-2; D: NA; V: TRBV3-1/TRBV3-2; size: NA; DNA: TGTGCCAGCAGCCAAGATGGGGCCAGGGAGTTTTATGGCTACACCTTC; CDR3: CASSQDGAREFYGYTF
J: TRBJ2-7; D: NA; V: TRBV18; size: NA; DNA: TGTGCCAGCTCACCAAGGGTACGAGACGAGCAGTACTTC; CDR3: CASSPRVRDEQYF
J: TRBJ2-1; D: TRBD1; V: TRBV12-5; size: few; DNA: TGTGCTAGCATAATGGGACAGGGTAACGTGGAGCAGTTCTTC; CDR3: CASIMGQGNVEQFF
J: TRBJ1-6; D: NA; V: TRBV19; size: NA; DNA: TGTGCCAGTAGAAACCCTGGGTCCGACGGGAATTCACCCCTCCACTTT; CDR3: CASRNPGSDGNSPLHF
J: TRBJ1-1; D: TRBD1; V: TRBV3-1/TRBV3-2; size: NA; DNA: TGTGCCAGCAGCCGTATTACAGGGGTGAACACTGAAGCTTTCTTT; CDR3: CASSRITGVNTEAFF
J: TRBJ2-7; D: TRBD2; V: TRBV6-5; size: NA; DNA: TGTGCCAGCAGTTACAGCGGACTAGCGGAGTACGAGCAGTACTTC; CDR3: CASSYSGLAEYEQYF
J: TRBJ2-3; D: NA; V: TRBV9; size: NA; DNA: TGTGCCAGCAGCGTAGTGAATGGGGTTGGGGATACGCAGTATTTT; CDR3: CASSVVNGVGDTQYF
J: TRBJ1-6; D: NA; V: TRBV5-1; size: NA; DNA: TGCGCCAGCAGCTTGCAGGAAAATTCACCCCTCCACTTT; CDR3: CASSLQENSPLHF
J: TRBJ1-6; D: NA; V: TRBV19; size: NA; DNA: TGTGCCAGTAGCGGGCAGGGCGCCGTCTCACCCCTCCACTTT; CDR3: CASSGQGAVSPLHF
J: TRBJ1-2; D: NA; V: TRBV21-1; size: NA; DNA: TGTGCCAGCAGCAGGGAAGGAGGGGGCACCTATGGCTACACCTTC; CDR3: CASSREGGGTYGYTF
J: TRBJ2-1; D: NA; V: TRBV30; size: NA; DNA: TGTGCCTGGAGTGTACTTAGAGGGTGGAATGAGCAGTTCTTC; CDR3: CAWSVLRGWNEQFF
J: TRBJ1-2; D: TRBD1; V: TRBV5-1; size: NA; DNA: TGCGCCAGCAGCTTGACAGGGGAGATGAACTATGGCTACACCTTC; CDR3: CASSLTGEMNYGYTF
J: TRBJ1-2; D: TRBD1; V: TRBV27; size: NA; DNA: TGTGCCAGCAGTTTAGGACAGGGATATGGCTACACCTTC; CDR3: CASSLGQGYGYTF
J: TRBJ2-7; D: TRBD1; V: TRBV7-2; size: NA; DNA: TGTGCCAGCAGCCGGAGGCTAGGGACAGGGGCGTCAGGCGAGCAGTACTTC; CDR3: CASSRRLGTGASGEQYF
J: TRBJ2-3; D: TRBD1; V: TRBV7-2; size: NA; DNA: TGTGCCAGCGCTAGACAGGGATCCTCCGAGGAGCAGTATTTT; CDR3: CASARQGSSEEQYF
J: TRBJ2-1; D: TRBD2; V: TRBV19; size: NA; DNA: TGTGCCAGTAACCCTAGCGGGAGGGCCGGTGAGCAGTTCTTC; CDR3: CASNPSGRAGEQFF
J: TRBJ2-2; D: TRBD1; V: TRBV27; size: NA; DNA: TGTGCCAGCAGTCAACCCGGACAGGGTGAAACCGGGGAGCTGTTTTTT; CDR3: CASSQPGQGETGELFF
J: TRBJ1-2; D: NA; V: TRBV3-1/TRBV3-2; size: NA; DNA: TGTGCCAGCAGCCAAGGAGGGACCACCGGCTACACCTTC; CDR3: CASSQGGTTGYTF
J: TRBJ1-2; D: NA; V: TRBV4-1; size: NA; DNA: TGCGCCAGCAGCCAAGTAGTGGTCAGCTCTAACTATGGCTACACCTTC; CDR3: CASSQVVVSSNYGYTF
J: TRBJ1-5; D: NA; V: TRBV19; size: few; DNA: TGTGCCAGTAGTGGGAAGGACAGAACCTATCAGCCCCAGCATTTT; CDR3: CASSGKDRTYQPQHF
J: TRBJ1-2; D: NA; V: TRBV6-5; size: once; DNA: TGTGCCAGCAGTTCCCGGGGCCGAGCTAACTATGGCTACACCTTC; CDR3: CASSSRGRANYGYTF
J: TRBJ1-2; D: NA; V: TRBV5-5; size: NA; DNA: TGTGCCAGCAGCTTGGGGCTTACTAGGGGTACCTATGGCTACACCTTC; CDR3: CASSLGLTRGTYGYTF
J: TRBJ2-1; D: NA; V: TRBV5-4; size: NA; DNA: TGTGCCAGCAGCCCGCAAGGGGCGGATGAGCAGTTCTTC; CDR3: CASSPQGADEQFF
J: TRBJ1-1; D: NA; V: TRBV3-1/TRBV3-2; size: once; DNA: TGTGCCAGCAGCCAAGATTTTACGGGCCCTGAAGCTTTCTTT; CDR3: CASSQDFTGPEAFF
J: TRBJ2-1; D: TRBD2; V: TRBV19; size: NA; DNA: TGTGCCAGTAGTATAGGGTTCCTAGCGGGACTAAATGAGCAGTTCTTC; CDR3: CASSIGFLAGLNEQFF
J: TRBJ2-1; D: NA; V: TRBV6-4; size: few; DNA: TGTGCCAGCAGTGACGGGAGCTCCTACAATGAGCAGTTCTTC; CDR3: CASSDGSSYNEQFF
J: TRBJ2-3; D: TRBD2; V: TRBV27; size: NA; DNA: TGTGCCAGTGGAGCGGGAGACCCATGGGATACGCAGTATTTT; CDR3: CASGAGDPWDTQYF
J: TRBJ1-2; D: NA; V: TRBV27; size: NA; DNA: TGTGCCAGCAGTTTAAATTCCCCCCGGAGAGAACTTAACTATGGCTACACCTTC; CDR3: CASSLNSPRRELNYGYTF
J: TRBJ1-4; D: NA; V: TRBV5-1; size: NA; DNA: TGCGCCAGCAGCTTGGCCGGGAGCGTAGGAGGTGAAAAACTGTTTTTT; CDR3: CASSLAGSVGGEKLFF
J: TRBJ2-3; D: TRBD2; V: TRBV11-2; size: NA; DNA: TGTGCCAGCAGCCAGCGGGAGACCCGCACAGATACGCAGTATTTT; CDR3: CASSQRETRTDTQYF
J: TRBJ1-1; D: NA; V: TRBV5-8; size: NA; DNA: TGTGCCAGCAGCCAAGGATTAAACCTACTGAACACTGAAGCTTTCTTT; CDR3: CASSQGLNLLNTEAFF
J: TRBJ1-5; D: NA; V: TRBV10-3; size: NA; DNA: TGTGCCATCCAACAGGGTAACAATCAGCCCCAGCATTTT; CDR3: CAIQQGNNQPQHF
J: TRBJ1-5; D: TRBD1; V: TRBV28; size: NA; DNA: TGTGCCAGCAGCCCCACAGGGGGTCAGCCCCAGCATTTT; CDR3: CASSPTGGQPQHF
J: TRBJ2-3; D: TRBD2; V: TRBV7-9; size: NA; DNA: TGTGCCAGCAGCCCCGGGACTAGCGGGAGGTGGCAGTATTTT; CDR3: CASSPGTSGRWQYF
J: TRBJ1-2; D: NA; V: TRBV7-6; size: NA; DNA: TGTGCCAGCAGCCCAACAGAAGCTCACTATGGCTACACCTTC; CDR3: CASSPTEAHYGYTF
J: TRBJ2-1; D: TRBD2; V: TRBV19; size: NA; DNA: TGTGCCAGTAGTAGTTTAGCGGGAGGGTGGAATGAGCAGTTCTTC; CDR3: CASSSLAGGWNEQFF
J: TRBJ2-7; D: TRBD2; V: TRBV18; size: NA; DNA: TGTGCCAGCTCACGCCTAGCGGGCTCCTACGAGCAGTACTTC; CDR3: CASSRLAGSYEQYF
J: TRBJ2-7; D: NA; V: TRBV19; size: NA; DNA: TGTGCCAGTGGCTGGACGGGAGCGTCCTACGAGCAGTACTTC; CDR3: CASGWTGASYEQYF
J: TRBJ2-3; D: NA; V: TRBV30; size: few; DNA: TGTGCCTGGAGCCTAGCGTACGATAGCACAGATACGCAGTATTTT; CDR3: CAWSLAYDSTDTQYF
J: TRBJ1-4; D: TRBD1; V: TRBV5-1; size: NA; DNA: TGCGCCACCTCACTTTACGGGACAGGGGGCGCTGATGAAAAACTGTTTTTT; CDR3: CATSLYGTGGADEKLFF
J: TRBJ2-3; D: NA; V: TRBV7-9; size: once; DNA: TGTGCCAGCAGCTTACCAAACCCAGGGGCTACGCAGTATTTT; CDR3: CASSLPNPGATQYF
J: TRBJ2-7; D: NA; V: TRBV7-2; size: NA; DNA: TGTGCCAGCAGCTTAGACAGGTTATACTACGAGCAGTACTTC; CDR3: CASSLDRLYYEQYF